This TCR beta chain is drawn from a study of response to subunit inactivated influenza vaccine. Whole-study findings and limits: Authors proposed each seasonal influenza vaccination draws in few new T cells.

The CDR3 covers 13 residues. CDR1 and CDR2 (germline): SGHTA, FQGNSA. Trimming left V 5 bases short and J 5 bases short, with 13 bases between. TCRdb ran MiXCR on the RT-PCR reads and lists one entry per CDR3 protein. Here the sample spans 600,000 to 700,000 distinct CDR3 sequences, around 15% being singletons. This clonotype showed up just a few times. Its matching antigen is unknown. The sequence came from a man over 45 who received an inactivated influenza vaccine. The specimen was PBMCs from blood, collected 14 days before vaccination. This chain joins TRBV7-2 and TRBJ2-7; D is unresolved. The CDR3 reads CASSQFPKNEQYF. The CDR3 DNA reads TGTGCCAGCAGCCAATTTCCTAAGAACGAGCAGTACTTC.